These 20 T cell receptor beta chains share one sample of origin, sequenced in a study of T-cell reconstitution after alpha-beta-depleted transplantation in children. Unique molecular identifiers were used to barcode this TCRbeta library. MiXCR, applied by TCRdb to the PCR reads, yields one record per CDR3 protein. Here the sample spans about 460,000 distinct CDR3 sequences, around 12% being singletons. Specimen: PBMCs from the stem cell graft donor, collected from the stem cell graft. Receptors were obtained from a human donor who donated a stem cell graft to a child with combined immunodeficiency.

The rearrangement joins TRBV7-2 to TRBJ1-1; perhaps TRBD1 as D (6 bases). Looked up from germline, CDR1 is SGHTA and CDR2 is FQGNSA. Trimming took 0 bases from V and 1 from J, leaving 9 bases between them. The CDR3 sequence is 15 residues long. CDR3 sequence reads: CASSLAGGENTEAFF. The DNA for the CDR3 is TGTGCCAGCAGCTTAGCAGGGGGGGAGAACACTGAAGCTTTCTTT.

The V and J genes are TRBV30 and TRBJ2-7, with 9 positions matching TRBD2. Germline lookup yields CDR1 GTSNPN and CDR2 SVGIG (reference sequence). This CDR3 is 14 amino acids long. V was clipped by 1 base and J by 6 bases; unmatched bases: 7. As DNA, the CDR3 is TGTGCCTGGAGTGAGCTAGCGGGAAAGGGCGAGCAGTACTTC. Translating it yields CAWSELAGKGEQYF.

The chain uses TRBV7-9 and TRBJ1-4; D remains unclear. This CDR3 has 14 amino acids. Trimming shortened V by 5 bases and J by 3 bases, and 10 bases separated the two germline ends. The germline V gene encodes CDR1 SEHNR and CDR2 FQNEAQ (reference sequence). The chain's CDR3 is CASSAGRSNEKLFF. CDR3 coding DNA: TGTGCCAGCAGCGCCGGACGGTCTAATGAAAAACTGTTTTTT.

The sample holds a few counts of this clonotype. This chain links TRBV6-5 with TRBJ2-7; D ambiguous. Germline V gene data show CDR1 as MNHEY and CDR2 as SVGAGI. This CDR3 region has 14 residues. V was pared by 0 bases and J by 3 bases, with 9 bases between. CDR3 region: CASSYSSPVYEQYF. CDR3 DNA sequence: TGTGCCAGCAGTTACTCGTCCCCCGTCTACGAGCAGTACTTC.

This rearrangement joins TRBV27 to TRBJ2-7; D is unclear. Germline-derived CDR1 and CDR2 are MNHEY and SMNVEV (reference sequence). CDR3 length: 14 amino acids. V was pared by 3 bases and J by 5 bases, with 14 bases between. The CDR3 nucleotides read TGTGCCAGCAGTTTGTACAGAGGAACTGACGAGCAGTACTTC. Translating it yields CASSLYRGTDEQYF.

This clonotype was observed a handful of times. The CDR3 DNA reads as TGTGCCAGCAGTTACCCAGGGACGGAGACCCAGTACTTC. Translation gives CASSYPGTETQYF. The chain carries TRBV6-5 and TRBJ2-5; tentatively, D is TRBD1 or TRBD2 (5 bases each). The germline V gene has CDR1 MNHEY and CDR2 SVGAGI. The CDR3 is 13 amino acids. V lost 2 bases and J 5 bases, leaving 9 bases between the germline ends.

This chain connects TRBV6-5 to TRBJ2-1; the D gene is possibly TRBD2 (6 bases). Trimming took 0 bases from V and 4 from J, leaving 10 bases between them. CDR1 MNHEY and CDR2 SVGAGI come from the germline V gene. This CDR3 contains 15 residues. For the CDR3, the DNA is TGTGCCAGCAGTTACTCTATCGGAGGGTACAATGAGCAGTTCTTC. Protein: CASSYSIGGYNEQFF.

This clonotype has just a few counts. This rearrangement joins TRBV12-3 or TRBV12-4 to TRBJ2-3; D gene ambiguous. The CDR3 covers 11 residues. V gave up 2 bases and J gave up 11 bases, with 8 bases separating them. The CDR3 sequence: CASSLIGMQYF. In nucleotides, the CDR3 is TGTGCCAGCAGTTTAATTGGGATGCAGTATTTT.

This clonotype was seen repeatedly, ten times or more. A read error may produce the germline difference seen at one junction end. J is TRBJ2-3 and V is TRBV4-3; either TRBD1 or TRBD2 may fit D (5 bases each). CDR3 length: 14 amino acids. Germline V gene data show CDR1 as LGHNA and CDR2 as YSLEER. CDR3 coding DNA: TGCGCCAGCAGTCAAGATAGGGGACCAGGGACGCAGTATTTT. Translated: CASSQDRGPGTQYF.

The chain has TRBV10-3 and TRBJ2-5, with D tentatively TRBD1 (6 bases). The germline V gene encodes CDR1 ENHRY and CDR2 SYGVKD. Trimming took off 4 bases at V and 1 base at J, with 16 bases between the two ends. The CDR3 is 16 residues long. The CDR3 loop is CAISGLRTVSQETQYF. As DNA, the CDR3 is TGTGCCATCAGTGGCTTGAGGACAGTTTCCCAAGAGACCCAGTACTTC.

V gene TRBV18 combines with J gene TRBJ2-7; 7 nucleotides agree with TRBD1. The germline V gene encodes CDR1 KGHSH and CDR2 LQKENI. The CDR3 has 13 amino acids. V trimming: 4 bases; J trimming: 5 bases; junction bases outside the gene matches: 5. This CDR3 is CASSRDRVDEQYF. CDR3 DNA sequence: TGTGCCAGCTCACGGGACAGAGTCGACGAGCAGTACTTC.

This clonotype was seen many times. Germline is not matched at one junction end, which may reflect a read error. The chain employs TRBV5-1 and TRBJ2-7; no clear D. Germline V gives CDR1 SGHRS, CDR2 YFSETQ. The CDR3 is made up of 12 amino acids. The CDR3 nucleotides are TGTGCCAGCAGTTTCGATGGCTACGAGCAGTACTTC. It is translated as CASSFDGYEQYF. Full variable domain (outside the CDR3, taken from reference TRBV5-1 and TRBJ2-7): KAGVTQTPRYLIKTRGQQVTLSCSPISGHRSVSWYQQTPGQGLQFLFEYFSETQRNKGNFPGRFSGRQFSNSRSEMNVSTLELGDSALYLCASSFDGYEQYFGPGTRLTVT.

The genes are TRBV7-8 and TRBJ1-4; possibly TRBD1 for D (5 bases). CDR3 length equals 18 residues. Trimming removed 1 base at V and 2 bases at J, with 17 bases between. Germline V gives CDR1 SGHVS, CDR2 FQNEAQ. CDR3 protein: CASSLGVGGVSTNEKLFF. CDR3 DNA: TGTGCCAGCAGCTTAGGCGTTGGGGGGGTGTCGACTAATGAAAAACTGTTTTTT.

This clonotype was seen a few times. The chain combines TRBV7-9 with TRBJ2-3; 8 bases are a match to TRBD1. From germline, CDR1 is SEHNR and CDR2 FQNEAQ (reference sequence). V was pared by 6 bases and J by 6 bases, with 11 bases of the junction left unmatched. The CDR3 contains 15 residues. CDR3 region: CASSYTGTGSDTQYF. The CDR3 region has the DNA TGTGCCAGCAGTTATACCGGGACAGGTAGCGATACGCAGTATTTT.

This clonotype has more than one count but fewer than ten. The chain carries TRBV25-1 and TRBJ1-1; D unresolved. The V gene lost 6 bases and the J gene lost 0 bases, with 8 bases spanning the gap. This CDR3 has 13 amino acids. Germline V gene data show CDR1 as MGHDK and CDR2 as SYGVNS. In nucleotides, the CDR3 is TGTGCCAGCAGCGCCGGTATGAACACTGAAGCTTTCTTT. Translating it yields CASSAGMNTEAFF.

CDR3 sequence reads: CASSYWGGAGGADTQYF. CDR3 coding DNA: TGTGCCAGCAGTTACTGGGGGGGGGCAGGGGGGGCAGATACGCAGTATTTT. This rearrangement joins TRBV6-5 to TRBJ2-3, with D possibly being TRBD1 or TRBD2 (7 bases each). This CDR3 has 17 residues. Trimming pared 1 base from V and 4 bases from J, leaving 18 bases between. The V gene's germline CDR1 is MNHEY and CDR2 SVGAGI.

This clonotype was detected a few times. The chain carries TRBV7-2 and TRBJ2-3; 7 nucleotides match TRBD2. The J segment lost 0 bases and the V segment lost 2 bases, leaving 5 bases of the junction unmatched. CDR3 size: 16 residues. CDR1 SGHTA and CDR2 FQGNSA come from the germline V gene. As DNA, the CDR3 is TGTGCCAGCAGCTTATCCGGGGGGTGGAGCACAGATACGCAGTATTTT. It codes for CASSLSGGWSTDTQYF. Together with reference TRBV7-2 and TRBJ2-3, the CDR3 gives the full variable domain: GAGVSQSPSNKVTEKGKDVELRCDPISGHTALYWYRQSLGQGLEFLIYFQGNSAPDKSGLPSDRFSAERTGGSVSTLTIQRTQQEDSAVYLCASSLSGGWSTDTQYFGPGTRLTVL.

The chain combines TRBV7-2 with TRBJ2-3, with D possibly being TRBD1 (6 bases). Germline CDR1 reads SGHTA; CDR2 reads FQGNSA. There are 15 residues in the CDR3. V was cut by 5 bases and J by 0 bases, with 12 bases left in between. CDR3 nucleotides: TGTGCCAGCAGCGATACAGGGACAAGCACAGATACGCAGTATTTT. It translates to CASSDTGTSTDTQYF.

The chain is built from TRBV28 and TRBJ2-5, with 7 bases matching TRBD1. The CDR3 is 15 amino acids. V shed 6 bases, J shed 5 bases, and the junction held 12 bases outside the gene matches. From germline, CDR1 is MDHEN and CDR2 SYDVKM. This CDR3 reads CASSPEYRGWETQYF. The CDR3 region has the DNA TGTGCCAGCAGCCCAGAATACAGGGGCTGGGAGACCCAGTACTTC.

The chain uses TRBV20-1 and TRBJ2-7; D not certain. This CDR3 contains 13 residues. The germline V gene encodes CDR1 DFQATT and CDR2 SNEGSKA (reference sequence). V lost 3 bases to trimming and J lost 2 bases, with 11 bases between them. CDR3: CSASPRGPYEQYF. CDR3 sequence (DNA): TGCAGTGCTAGCCCTCGCGGCCCCTACGAGCAGTACTTC.